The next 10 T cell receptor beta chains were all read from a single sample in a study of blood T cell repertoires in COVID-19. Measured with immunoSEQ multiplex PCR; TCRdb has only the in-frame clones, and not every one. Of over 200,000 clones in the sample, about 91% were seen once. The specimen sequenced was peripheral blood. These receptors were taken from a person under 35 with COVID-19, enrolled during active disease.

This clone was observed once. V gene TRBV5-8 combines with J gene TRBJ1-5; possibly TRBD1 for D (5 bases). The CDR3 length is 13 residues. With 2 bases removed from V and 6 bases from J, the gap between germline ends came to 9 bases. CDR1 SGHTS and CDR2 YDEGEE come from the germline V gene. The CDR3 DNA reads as TGTGCCAGCAGCTTTTCAGGGTTTCAGCCCCAGCATTTT. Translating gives CASSFSGFQPQHF.

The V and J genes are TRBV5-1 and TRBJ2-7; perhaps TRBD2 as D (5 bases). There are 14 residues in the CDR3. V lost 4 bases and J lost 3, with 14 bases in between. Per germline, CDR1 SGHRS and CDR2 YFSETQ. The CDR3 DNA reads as TGCGCCAGCAGCCTCTTATCGGGGAGCTACGAGCAGTACTTC. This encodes CASSLLSGSYEQYF. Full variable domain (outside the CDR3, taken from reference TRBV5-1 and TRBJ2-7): KAGVTQTPRYLIKTRGQQVTLSCSPISGHRSVSWYQQTPGQGLQFLFEYFSETQRNKGNFPGRFSGRQFSNSRSEMNVSTLELGDSALYLCASSLLSGSYEQYFGPGTRLTVT.

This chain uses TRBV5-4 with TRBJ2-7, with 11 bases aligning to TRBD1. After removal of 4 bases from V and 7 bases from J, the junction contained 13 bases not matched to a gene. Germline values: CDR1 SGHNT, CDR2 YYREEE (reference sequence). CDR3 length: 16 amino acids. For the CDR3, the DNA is TGTGCCAGCAGCACCGGACAGGGGGCAAGGGTTGGGGAGCAGTACTTC. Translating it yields CASSTGQGARVGEQYF.

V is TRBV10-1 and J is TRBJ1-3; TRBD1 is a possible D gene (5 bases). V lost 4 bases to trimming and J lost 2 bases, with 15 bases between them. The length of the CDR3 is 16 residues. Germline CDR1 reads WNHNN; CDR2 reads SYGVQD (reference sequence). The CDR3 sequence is CASSVGTGGTGNTIYF. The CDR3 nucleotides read TGCGCCAGCAGTGTGGGGACGGGGGGGACTGGAAACACCATATATTTT.

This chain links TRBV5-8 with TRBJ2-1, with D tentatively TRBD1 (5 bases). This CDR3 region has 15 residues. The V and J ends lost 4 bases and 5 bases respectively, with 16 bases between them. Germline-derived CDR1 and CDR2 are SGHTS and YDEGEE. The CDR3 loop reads CASSPLRDRDNEQFF. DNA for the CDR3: TGTGCCAGCAGCCCACTCAGGGATCGGGACAATGAGCAGTTCTTC.

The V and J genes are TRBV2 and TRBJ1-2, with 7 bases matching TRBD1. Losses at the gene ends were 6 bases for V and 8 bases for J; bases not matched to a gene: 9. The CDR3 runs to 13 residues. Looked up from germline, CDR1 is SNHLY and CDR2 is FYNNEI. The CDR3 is CASRWTGQGGYTF. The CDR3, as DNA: TGTGCCAGCAGGTGGACAGGCCAAGGGGGCTACACCTTC.

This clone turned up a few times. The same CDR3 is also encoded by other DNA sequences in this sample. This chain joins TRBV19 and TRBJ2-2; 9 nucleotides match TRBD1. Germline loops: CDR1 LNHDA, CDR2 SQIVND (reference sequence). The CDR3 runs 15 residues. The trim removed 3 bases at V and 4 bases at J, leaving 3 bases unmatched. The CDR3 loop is CASSIGTGSTGELFF. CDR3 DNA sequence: TGTGCCAGTAGTATTGGGACAGGGAGCACCGGGGAGCTGTTTTTT.

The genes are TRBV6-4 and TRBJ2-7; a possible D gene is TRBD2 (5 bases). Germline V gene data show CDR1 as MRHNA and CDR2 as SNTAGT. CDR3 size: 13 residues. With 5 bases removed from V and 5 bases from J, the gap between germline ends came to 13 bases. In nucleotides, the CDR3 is TGTGCCAGCAGTCCCAGTTTCGGGGACGAGCAGTACTTC. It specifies CASSPSFGDEQYF.

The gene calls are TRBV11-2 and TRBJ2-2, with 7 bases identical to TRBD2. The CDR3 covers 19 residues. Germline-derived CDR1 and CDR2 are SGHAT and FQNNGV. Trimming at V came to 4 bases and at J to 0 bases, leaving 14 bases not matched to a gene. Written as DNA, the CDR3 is TGTGCCAGCAGCTCCTTCCCCGAACTAGCGCCCGCGAACACCGGGGAGCTGTTTTTT. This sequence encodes CASSSFPELAPANTGELFF.

The CDR3 region is CASFLRGRDTEAFF. The CDR3 DNA follows: TGTGCCAGCTTTCTCAGGGGGCGAGACACTGAAGCTTTCTTT. The chain employs TRBV19 and TRBJ1-1; 8 bases fit TRBD1. Germline V CDR1 and CDR2: LNHDA, SQIVND (reference sequence). The CDR3 is 14 amino acids. V shed 9 bases and J 3 bases; nucleotides not matched to a gene: 9.